The following is a TCR beta chain sequence with its context. This clonotype was detected many times. The clone's antigen remains unknown. It has no much larger one-base neighbor in the sample; base qualities were not kept. The CDR3 contains 13 residues, cysteine and phenylalanine counted. Here the CDR3 DNA is all that survives: 39 bases in frame from base 1. The junction shows trimming of 10 bases on V and 3 bases on J, plus 16 bases between the germline ends. CDR1 is given as MNHNS and CDR2 as SASEGT, both from the germline V gene. Ophthalmopathy patients had moderately to severely active disease, with a Clinical Activity Score of 3 or more, a NOSPECS grade of 4 or more, and a disease duration of less than 3 months. Any patient with an uncontrolled infection, another autoimmune disease, pregnancy or lactation was excluded. Clinical symptoms, serum thyroxine and TRAb, thyroid ultrasound, and orbital computed tomography formed the basis for the diagnoses. PBMCs were isolated from approximately 10 ml of fresh peripheral blood by Ficoll-Paque density gradient centrifugation. Trizol reagent was used to extract total RNA, and RNA quality was then checked on an Agilent 2100 Bioanalyzer.

The entry originates in a study of T cells in Graves' hyperthyroidism and ophthalmopathy (dated by TCRdb to between 2017 and 2020). In the study overall: Peripheral blood samples were taken at the time of initial diagnosis, prior to any treatment. To identify TCR V-J signatures that set the groups apart, the researchers used a discovery cohort of 100 patients, made up of 40 to 45 with Graves' ophthalmopathy and some 56 with stable Graves' hyperthyroidism. An independent validation cohort of under 20 hyperthyroidism patients and 17 patients who later progressed to ophthalmopathy tested prospective prediction of ophthalmopathy. The paper describes TCR Vbeta CDR3 sequencing of about 140 peripheral blood samples, made up of 43 ophthalmopathy patients, 70 to 80 hyperthyroidism patients and 17 progressor patients. After blood sampling, hyperthyroidism patients were treated with methimazole at a starting dose of 30 mg daily, and ophthalmopathy patients were treated with high-dose intravenous methylprednisolone. The 100 discovery patients were randomly split 7:3 into training and test sets. The study also compared thyroid tissue and blood T-cell repertoires from several Graves' hyperthyroidism patients. Overall study outcomes, separate from this receptor: During validation, the model predicted progression to ophthalmopathy a median of roughly 7.1 months ahead of onset, with more than 60% sensitivity and around 73% specificity. Most expanded thyroid clonotypes (frequency above 0.001) were also found in blood, which suggests that blood repertoires may mirror thyroid immune responses. No statistical method was used to set the sample size in advance, and investigators knew the group allocation. Ophthalmopathy was separated from stable hyperthyroidism by a 13 V-J signature model, with approximately 85% sensitivity and about 81% specificity obtained in cross-validation and 80%/75% obtained in testing.

The TCR beta CDR3 regions were amplified from the RNA transcripts. A first-round RT-PCR of the TCR CDR3 used the HTBI primer set with the Qiagen OneStep RT-PCR kit. A second multiplex PCR round built the libraries, followed by size selection and purification. Paired-end sequencing of the libraries was performed with 100 bp reads on an Illumina HiSeq2000. The original methods were these. Raw data were processed with SOAPnuke, discarding reads with adapters, uncalled bases, mean Phred below 15, or no exact constant-primer or identifier match. COPE v1.2.5 was used to merge high-quality paired reads, and clonotypes were defined as unique nucleotide sequences. MiTCR v1.1 was used to align clonotypes to the IMGT TRBV, TRBD and TRBJ reference segments. The analysis was restricted to V-J combinations with a frequency above 0.0001, which together covered over 99% of the repertoires. The TCS score was defined as the ratio of F50 (clonal expansion) to E x V (chaos), calculated using BLOSUM62-based TCRdist between CDR3 peptides within each V-J. Welch's t-statistics and random forest reduced around 510 V-J features to 13, which were used in a naive Bayes classifier (R e1071). The raw public data were reprocessed by TCRdb itself: fastp quality trimming at Q25, MiXCR clonotype calling, in-frame beta chains only. Rows are combined by CDR3 protein, so each entry shows the most common genes and DNA. None of the V and J calls come from the authors' own analysis; TCRdb made them. The sample contains around 600,000 distinct CDR3 sequences, around 13% of them found a single time. Approximately 12% of the sample is in the top ten clones.

The rearranged segments are TRBV6-1 and TRBJ2-7; the D gene is perhaps TRBD1, on 6 matching bases. The specimen sequenced was blood. This TCR was recovered from a woman between 45 and 60 years old with Graves' ophthalmopathy. The CDR3 region has the sequence CAITGIGNYEQYF. The DNA sequence is TGTGCCATCACAGGGATTGGGAACTACGAGCAGTACTTC.